A selection of T cell receptor beta chains follows, all from one sample in a study of early T cells in non-severe SARS-CoV-2 infection. Using its own MiXCR run on the 5' RACE reads, TCRdb lists one record per CDR3 protein. The data show 60,000 to 75,000 distinct CDR3 sequences, around 13% seen once. Sequenced material: whole blood, taken at baseline. All receptors derive from an adult who was a healthcare worker with PCR-confirmed SARS-CoV-2 infection or an uninfected control (not recorded which). Both conserved end residues are part of each CDR3. A D gene is named only where the DNA matches it firmly. Not all rows give a size; the values are once, few, many and, for expanded clones, a class.

>TRBJ1-5|NA|NA|TRBV6-6
TGTGCCAGCCTGGGCGGACCCAGGCAGCCCCAGCATTTT
CASLGGPRQPQHF
>TRBJ2-7|NA|NA|TRBV5-1
TGCGCCAGCAGCGTCCAGGGGGGAGGTTCCTACGAGCAGTACTTC
CASSVQGGGSYEQYF
>TRBJ2-1|NA|NA|TRBV28
TGTGCCAGCAGTTTAGTCAGGGGCTCCTACAATGAGCAGTTCTTC
CASSLVRGSYNEQFF
>TRBJ2-3|NA|many|TRBV12-3/TRBV12-4
TGTGCCAGCAGTTTATCCCCGACAACGGATACGCAGTATTTT
CASSLSPTTDTQYF
>TRBJ2-4|NA|few|TRBV29-1
TGCAGCGTTGAACCAGTAGCCAACATAGGGAACATTCAGTACTTC
CSVEPVANIGNIQYF
>TRBJ1-1|TRBD1|NA|TRBV27
TGTGCCAGCAGACAGGGGCTTCGCACTGAAGCTTTCTTT
CASRQGLRTEAFF
>TRBJ2-7|TRBD2|many|TRBV10-2
TGCGCCAGCAGTGAGATTGTAGCGGGGGCTTACTACGAGCAGTACTTC
CASSEIVAGAYYEQYF
>TRBJ2-7|NA|many|TRBV27
TGTGCCAGCAGTTTAAGGGGAGGCTCACACTCCGCCTCCTACGAGCAGTACTTC
CASSLRGGSHSASYEQYF
>TRBJ2-1|TRBD2|few|TRBV4-3
TGCGCCAGCAGCCAAGATAAAGCGGGAGCCTATGATGAGCAGTTCTTC
CASSQDKAGAYDEQFF
>TRBJ2-3|TRBD2|few|TRBV28
TGTGCCAGCAGCCCGACTAGCGGGTACCCGGATACGCAGTATTTT
CASSPTSGYPDTQYF